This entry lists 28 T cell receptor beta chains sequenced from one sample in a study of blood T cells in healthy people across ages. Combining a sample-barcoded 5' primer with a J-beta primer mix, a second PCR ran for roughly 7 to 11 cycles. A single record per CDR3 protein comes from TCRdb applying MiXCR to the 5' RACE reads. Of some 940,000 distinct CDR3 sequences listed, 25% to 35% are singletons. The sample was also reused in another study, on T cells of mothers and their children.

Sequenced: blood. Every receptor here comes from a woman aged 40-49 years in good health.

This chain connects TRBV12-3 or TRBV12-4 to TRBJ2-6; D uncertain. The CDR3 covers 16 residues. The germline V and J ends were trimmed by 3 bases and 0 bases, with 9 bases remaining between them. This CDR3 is CASSLTWGSGANVLTF. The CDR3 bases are TGTGCCAGCAGTTTGACGTGGGGCTCTGGGGCCAACGTCCTGACTTTC.

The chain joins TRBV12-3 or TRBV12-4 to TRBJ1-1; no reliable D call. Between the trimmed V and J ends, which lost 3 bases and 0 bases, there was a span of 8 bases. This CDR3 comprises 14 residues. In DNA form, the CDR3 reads TGTGCCAGCAGTTTGACACGGATGAACACTGAAGCTTTCTTT. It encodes CASSLTRMNTEAFF.

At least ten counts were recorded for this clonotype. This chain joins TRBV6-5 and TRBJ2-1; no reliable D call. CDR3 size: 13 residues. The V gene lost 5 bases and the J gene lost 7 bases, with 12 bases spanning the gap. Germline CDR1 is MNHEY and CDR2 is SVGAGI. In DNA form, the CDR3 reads TGTGCCAGCAGTAGCGAAAATATTAATGAGCAGTTCTTC. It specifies CASSSENINEQFF.

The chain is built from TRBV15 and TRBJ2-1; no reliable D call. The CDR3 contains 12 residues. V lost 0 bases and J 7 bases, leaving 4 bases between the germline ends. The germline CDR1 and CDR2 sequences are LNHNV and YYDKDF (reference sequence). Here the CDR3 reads CATSRDENEQFF. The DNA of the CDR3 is TGTGCCACCAGCAGAGATGAGAATGAGCAGTTCTTC.

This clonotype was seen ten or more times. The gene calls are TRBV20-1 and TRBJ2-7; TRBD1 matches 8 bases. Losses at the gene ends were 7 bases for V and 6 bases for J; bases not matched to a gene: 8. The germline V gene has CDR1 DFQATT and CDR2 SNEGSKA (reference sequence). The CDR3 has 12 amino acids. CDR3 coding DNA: TGCAGTGGTGAGGACAGGGATGGCGAGCAGTACTTC. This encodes CSGEDRDGEQYF.

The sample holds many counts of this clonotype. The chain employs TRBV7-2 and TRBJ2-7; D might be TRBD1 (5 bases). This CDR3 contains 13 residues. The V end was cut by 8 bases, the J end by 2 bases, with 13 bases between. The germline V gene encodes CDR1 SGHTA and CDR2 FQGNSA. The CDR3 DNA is TGTGCCAGCGGGGCTGAGTCAGCCTACGAGCAGTACTTC. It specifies CASGAESAYEQYF.

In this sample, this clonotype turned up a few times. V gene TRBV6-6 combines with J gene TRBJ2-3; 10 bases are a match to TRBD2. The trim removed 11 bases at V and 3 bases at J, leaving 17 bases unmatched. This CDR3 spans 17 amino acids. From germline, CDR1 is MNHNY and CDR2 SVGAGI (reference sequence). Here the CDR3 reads CAAQPAGGPGRTDTQYF. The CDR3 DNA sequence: TGTGCCGCCCAACCAGCGGGGGGGCCGGGAAGAACAGATACGCAGTATTTT.

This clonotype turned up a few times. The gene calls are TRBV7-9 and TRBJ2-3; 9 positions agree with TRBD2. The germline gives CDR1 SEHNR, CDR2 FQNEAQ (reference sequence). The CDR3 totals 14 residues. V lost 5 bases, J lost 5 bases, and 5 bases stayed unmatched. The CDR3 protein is CASSQGLAKDTQYF. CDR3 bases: TGTGCCAGCAGCCAGGGACTAGCAAAAGATACGCAGTATTTT.

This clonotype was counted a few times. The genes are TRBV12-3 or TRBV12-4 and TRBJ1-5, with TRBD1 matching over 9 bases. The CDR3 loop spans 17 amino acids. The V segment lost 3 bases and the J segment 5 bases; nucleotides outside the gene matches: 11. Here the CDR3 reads CASSFSSGQGAYQPQHF. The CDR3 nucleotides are TGTGCCAGCAGTTTCTCGTCGGGACAGGGTGCTTATCAGCCCCAGCATTTT.

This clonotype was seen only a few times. CDR3: CASSRTGYYEQYF. Here the CDR3 DNA reads TGTGCCAGCAGCCGGACAGGTTACTACGAGCAGTACTTC. This chain joins TRBV5-4 and TRBJ2-7, with 7 bases identical to TRBD1. The CDR3 is 13 residues long. Germline CDR1 reads SGHNT; CDR2 reads YYREEE (reference sequence). V lost 4 bases and J lost 3; bases outside the gene matches: 4.

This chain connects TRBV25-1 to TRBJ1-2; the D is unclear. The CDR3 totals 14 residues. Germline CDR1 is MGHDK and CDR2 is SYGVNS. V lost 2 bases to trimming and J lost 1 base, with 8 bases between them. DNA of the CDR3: TGTGCCAGCAGTGAAGGGTACAGTAACTATGGCTACACCTTC. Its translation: CASSEGYSNYGYTF.

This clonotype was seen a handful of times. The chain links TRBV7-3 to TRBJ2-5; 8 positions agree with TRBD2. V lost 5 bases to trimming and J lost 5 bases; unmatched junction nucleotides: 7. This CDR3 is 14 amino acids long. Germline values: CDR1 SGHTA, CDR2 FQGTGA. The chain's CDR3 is CASSPSGGLETQYF. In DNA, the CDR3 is TGTGCCAGCAGCCCCTCGGGGGGGCTTGAGACCCAGTACTTC.

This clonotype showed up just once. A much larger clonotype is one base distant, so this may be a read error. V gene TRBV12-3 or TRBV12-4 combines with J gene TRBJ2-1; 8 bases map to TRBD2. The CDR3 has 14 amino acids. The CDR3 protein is CAGRFSGAYNEQFF. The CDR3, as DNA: TGTGCCGGCAGGTTTAGCGGGGCCTACAATGAGCAGTTCTTC.

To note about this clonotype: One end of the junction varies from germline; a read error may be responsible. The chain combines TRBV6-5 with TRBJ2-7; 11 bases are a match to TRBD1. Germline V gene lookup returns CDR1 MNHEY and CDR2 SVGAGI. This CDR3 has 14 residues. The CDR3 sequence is CACSPGTGGYEQYF. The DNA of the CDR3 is TGTGCCTGCAGTCCCGGGACAGGGGGCTACGAGCAGTACTTC.

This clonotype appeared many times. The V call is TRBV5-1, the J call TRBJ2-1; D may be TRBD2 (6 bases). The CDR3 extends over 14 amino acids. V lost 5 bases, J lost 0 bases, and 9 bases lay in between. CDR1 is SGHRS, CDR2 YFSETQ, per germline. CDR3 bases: TGCGCCAGCAGTGGGGAGGTCTCCTACAATGAGCAGTTCTTC. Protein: CASSGEVSYNEQFF.

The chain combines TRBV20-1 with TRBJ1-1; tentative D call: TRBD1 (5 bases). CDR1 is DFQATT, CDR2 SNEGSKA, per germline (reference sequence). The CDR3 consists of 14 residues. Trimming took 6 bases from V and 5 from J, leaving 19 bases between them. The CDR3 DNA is TGCAGTGCCCCCCTAACGGGGGGTAGGACTGAAGCTTTCTTT. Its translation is CSAPLTGGRTEAFF.

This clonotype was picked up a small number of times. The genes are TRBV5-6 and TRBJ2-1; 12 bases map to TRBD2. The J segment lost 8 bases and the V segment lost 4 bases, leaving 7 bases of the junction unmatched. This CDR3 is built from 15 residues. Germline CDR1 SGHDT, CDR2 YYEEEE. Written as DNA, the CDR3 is TGTGCCAGCAGCCCAGGACTAGCGGGGTACTATGAGCAGTTCTTC. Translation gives CASSPGLAGYYEQFF. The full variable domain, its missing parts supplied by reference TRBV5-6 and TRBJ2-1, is DAGVTQSPTHLIKTRGQQVTLRCSPKSGHDTVSWYQQALGQGPQFIFQYYEEEERQRGNFPDRFSGHQFPNYSSELNVNALLLGDSALYLCASSPGLAGYYEQFFGPGTRLTVL.

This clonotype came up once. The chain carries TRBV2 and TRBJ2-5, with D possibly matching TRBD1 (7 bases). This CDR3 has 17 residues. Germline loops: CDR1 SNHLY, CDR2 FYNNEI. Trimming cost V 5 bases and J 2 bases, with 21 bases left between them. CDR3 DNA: TGTGCCAGCAGTCGTAGGACAGGCATGGGACTTCAAGAGACCCAGTACTTC. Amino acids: CASSRRTGMGLQETQYF.

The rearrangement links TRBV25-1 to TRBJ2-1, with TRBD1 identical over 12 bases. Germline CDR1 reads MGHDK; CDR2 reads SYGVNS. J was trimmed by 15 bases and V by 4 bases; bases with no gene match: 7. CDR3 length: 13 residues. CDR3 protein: CASSARDRGRVFF. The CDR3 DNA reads TGTGCCAGCAGTGCCCGGGACAGGGGGCGGGTGTTCTTC.

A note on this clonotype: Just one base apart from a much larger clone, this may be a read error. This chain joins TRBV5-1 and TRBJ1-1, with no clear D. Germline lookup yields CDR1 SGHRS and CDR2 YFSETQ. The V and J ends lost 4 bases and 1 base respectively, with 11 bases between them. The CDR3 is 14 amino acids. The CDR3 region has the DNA TGCGCCAGCAGCGCGAGCAGCCCGAACACTGAAGCTTTCTTT. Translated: CASSASSPNTEAFF.

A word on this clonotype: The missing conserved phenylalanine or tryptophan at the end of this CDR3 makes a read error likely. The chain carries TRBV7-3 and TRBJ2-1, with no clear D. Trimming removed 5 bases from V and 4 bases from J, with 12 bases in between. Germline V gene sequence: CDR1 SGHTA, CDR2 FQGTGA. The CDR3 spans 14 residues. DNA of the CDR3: TGTGCCAGCAGCAAACAACCCGGGTACAATGAGCAGTTCGTC. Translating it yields CASSKQPGYNEQFV.

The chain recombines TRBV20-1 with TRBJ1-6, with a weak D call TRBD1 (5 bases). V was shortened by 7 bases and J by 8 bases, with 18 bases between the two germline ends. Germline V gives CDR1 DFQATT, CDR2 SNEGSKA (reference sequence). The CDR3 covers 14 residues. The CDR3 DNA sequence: TGCAGTGTCCGACCGGGACTGGGATATTCACCCCTCCACTTT. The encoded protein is CSVRPGLGYSPLHF.

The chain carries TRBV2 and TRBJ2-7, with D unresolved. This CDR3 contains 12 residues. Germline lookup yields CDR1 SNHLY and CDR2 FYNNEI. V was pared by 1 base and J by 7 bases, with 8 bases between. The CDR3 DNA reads TGTGCCAGCAGTGAAGGACTCGGAGAGCAGTACTTC. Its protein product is CASSEGLGEQYF.

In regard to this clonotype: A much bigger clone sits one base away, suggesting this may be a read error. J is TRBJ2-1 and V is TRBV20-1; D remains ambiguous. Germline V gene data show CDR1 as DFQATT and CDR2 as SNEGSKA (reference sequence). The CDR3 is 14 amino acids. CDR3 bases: TGCAGAGCTAGTAGTCCGCTGGGATACAATGAGCAGTTCTTC. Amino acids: CRASSPLGYNEQFF.

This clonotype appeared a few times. This chain's CDR3 is CASSVSGSPSYEQYF. CDR3 nucleotides: TGTGCCAGCAGCGTATCGGGGTCCCCCTCCTACGAGCAGTACTTC. The rearrangement joins TRBV9 to TRBJ2-7; TRBD2 is a possible D gene (5 bases). Per germline, CDR1 SGDLS and CDR2 YYNGEE. The CDR3 contains 15 residues. Trimming shortened V by 1 base and J by 0 bases, and 11 bases separated the two germline ends.

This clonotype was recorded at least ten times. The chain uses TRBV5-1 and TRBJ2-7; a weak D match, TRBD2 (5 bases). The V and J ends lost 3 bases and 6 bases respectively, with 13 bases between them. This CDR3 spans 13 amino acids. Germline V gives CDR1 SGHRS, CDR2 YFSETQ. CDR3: CASSSDQSGEQYF. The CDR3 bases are TGCGCCAGCAGCTCCGACCAGAGCGGCGAGCAGTACTTC.

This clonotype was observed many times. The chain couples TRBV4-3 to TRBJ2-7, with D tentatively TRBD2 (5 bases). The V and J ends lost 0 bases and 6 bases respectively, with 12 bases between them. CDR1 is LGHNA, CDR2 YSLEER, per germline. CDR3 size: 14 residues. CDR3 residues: CASSQDGLGLEQYF. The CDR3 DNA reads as TGCGCCAGCAGCCAAGACGGGTTAGGACTCGAGCAGTACTTC.

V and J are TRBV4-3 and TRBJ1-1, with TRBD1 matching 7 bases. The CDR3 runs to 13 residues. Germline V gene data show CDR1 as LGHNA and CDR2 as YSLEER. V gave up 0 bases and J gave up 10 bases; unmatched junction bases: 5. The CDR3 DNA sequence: TGCGCCAGCAGCCAAGATCCAAAGGGGGCAGCTTTCTTT. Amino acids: CASSQDPKGAAFF.